Following are 17 T cell receptor beta chains from one sample sequenced in a study of control samples from healthy donors and cancer patients. Using immunoSEQ multiplex PCR, the repertoire was profiled, and TCRdb retains in-frame clones only, with some absent. There are 390,000 or so clones in the sample; 90% occur only once, and 5.5% to 7.5% lies in the top ten. Sequenced sample: PBMCs. These receptors came from a man aged 40-49 years with head and neck cancer.

This chain connects TRBV24-1 to TRBJ2-1; TRBD2 aligns across 9 bases. With 3 bases clipped from V and 5 bases from J, the junction kept 7 bases outside the gene matches. The CDR3 loop spans 16 amino acids. CDR1 and CDR2 (germline): KGHDR, SFDVKD. This chain's CDR3 is CATSDITSGSHNEQFF. In DNA, the CDR3 is TGTGCCACCAGTGATATAACTAGCGGGTCCCACAATGAGCAGTTCTTC.

The chain recombines TRBV27 with TRBJ2-7; 9 bases fit TRBD1. CDR3 length: 15 amino acids. Trimming at V came to 6 bases and at J to 3 bases, leaving 9 bases not matched to a gene. Germline CDR1 MNHEY, CDR2 SMNVEV (reference sequence). CDR3 DNA sequence: TGTGCCAGCAGCTCAGCAGGACAGGGGAACTACGAGCAGTACTTC. This codes for CASSSAGQGNYEQYF.

The J gene is TRBJ2-7, the V gene TRBV10-1; TRBD2 aligns across 15 bases. The V gene's germline CDR1 is WNHNN and CDR2 SYGVQD (reference sequence). CDR3 length equals 18 residues. With 3 bases clipped from V and 0 bases from J, the junction kept 6 bases outside the gene matches. The CDR3 sequence: CASSDHRGLAGGSYEQYF. The DNA of the CDR3 is TGCGCCAGCAGTGATCACCGGGGACTAGCGGGAGGCTCCTACGAGCAGTACTTC.

The chain employs TRBV19 and TRBJ1-3; D uncertain. The V gene's germline CDR1 is LNHDA and CDR2 SQIVND (reference sequence). V was pared by 9 bases and J by 0 bases, with 12 bases between. This CDR3 comprises 14 residues. CDR3 in DNA: TGTGCCAGCTCCGACGGACTCTCTGGAAACACCATATATTTT. Protein: CASSDGLSGNTIYF.

V and J are TRBV6-2 or TRBV6-3 and TRBJ1-5; D uncertain. The CDR3 runs to 14 residues. Trimming pared 6 bases from V and 5 bases from J, leaving 14 bases between. Germline assignment: CDR1 MNHEY and CDR2 SVGEGT. In DNA form, the CDR3 reads TGTGCCAGCAGCCTAGTTAGTTGGGATCAGCCCCAGCATTTT. Translated, it gives CASSLVSWDQPQHF.

The chain combines TRBV5-1 with TRBJ2-4; D perhaps matches TRBD2 (5 bases). V was cut by 3 bases and J by 10 bases, with 17 bases left in between. Germline lookup yields CDR1 SGHRS and CDR2 YFSETQ. The CDR3 sequence is 14 residues long. The CDR3 coding sequence is TGCGCCAGCAGCTCGCGGGCCGATCCCCGGATTCAGTACTTC. Encoded protein: CASSSRADPRIQYF.

V usage is TRBV7-3 and J usage is TRBJ2-5; TRBD1 or TRBD2 may be the D gene (5 bases each). This CDR3 region has 15 residues. CDR1 is SGHTA and CDR2 is FQGTGA in the germline V gene. The V gene lost 2 bases and the J gene lost 5 bases, with 15 bases spanning the gap. In nucleotides, the CDR3 is TGTGCCAGCAGCTTATCTGGGGGTAGCACGGAGACCCAGTACTTC. Amino acids: CASSLSGGSTETQYF.

This chain uses TRBV10-3 with TRBJ1-5; D perhaps matches TRBD1 (5 bases). In germline, CDR1 is ENHRY, CDR2 SYGVKD. The CDR3 runs to 15 residues. Trimming cost V 2 bases and J 7 bases, with 15 bases left between them. CDR3 residues: CAISEEGAYGQPQHF. CDR3 in DNA: TGTGCCATCAGTGAGGAAGGGGCCTACGGGCAGCCCCAGCATTTT.

The CDR3 is CASSSLGGETQYF. The CDR3 bases are TGTGCCAGCAGCTCACTGGGGGGGGAGACCCAGTACTTC. The V gene is TRBV11-3, the J gene TRBJ2-5; TRBD2 agrees at 7 bases. This CDR3 comprises 13 residues. Germline V gives CDR1 SGHNT, CDR2 YENEEA. After removal of 4 bases from V and 5 bases from J, the junction contained 4 bases not matched to a gene. The full variable domain, in which reference TRBV11-3 and TRBJ2-5 provide the parts outside the CDR3, is EAGVVQSPRYKIIEKKQPVAFWCNPISGHNTLYWYLQNLGQGPELLIRYENEEAVDDSQLPKDRFSAERLKGVDSTLKIQPAELGDSAVYLCASSSLGGETQYFGPGTRLLVL.

The chain carries TRBV7-3 and TRBJ2-7, with 9 nucleotides matching TRBD1. V was clipped by 2 bases and J by 7 bases; unmatched bases: 3. The length of the CDR3 is 13 residues. Germline CDR1 SGHTA, CDR2 FQGTGA. The DNA of the CDR3 is TGTGCCAGCAGCTTAGACAGGGGGAAGGAGCAGTACTTC. It is translated as CASSLDRGKEQYF.

The chain recombines TRBV4-2 with TRBJ1-1; D is unresolved. The CDR3 has 15 amino acids. Trimming cost V 2 bases and J 1 base, with 11 bases left between them. Germline CDR1 is LGHNA and CDR2 is YNFKEQ. For the CDR3, the DNA is TGTGCCAGCAGCCAAACCCCGACCTCGAACACTGAAGCTTTCTTT. It yields the protein CASSQTPTSNTEAFF.

This rearrangement joins TRBV6-5 to TRBJ2-7; perhaps TRBD1 as D (6 bases). Trimming shortened V by 6 bases and J by 1 base, and 16 bases separated the two germline ends. The CDR3 runs to 15 residues. The V gene's germline CDR1 is MNHEY and CDR2 SVGAGI. The CDR3 sequence: CASSRVQGESYEQYF. The DNA for the CDR3 is TGTGCCAGCAGCCGCGTACAGGGAGAATCCTACGAGCAGTACTTC.

This clone was seen just once. This chain uses TRBV7-6 with TRBJ2-3; no definite D call. CDR3 length equals 15 residues. V was shortened by 5 bases and J by 2 bases, with 14 bases between the two germline ends. Germline V gene lookup returns CDR1 SGHVS and CDR2 FNYEAQ. The CDR3 DNA follows: TGTGCCAGCAGCCCAAGCGTATTCGACACAGATACGCAGTATTTT. The encoded protein is CASSPSVFDTDTQYF.

This clone has only one observation. The V and J genes are TRBV9 and TRBJ2-3; 8 bases agree with TRBD2. This CDR3 region has 16 residues. The trim removed 0 bases at V and 3 bases at J, leaving 6 bases unmatched. In germline, CDR1 is SGDLS, CDR2 YYNGEE. CDR3 DNA sequence: TGTGCCAGCAGCGTAGAGTTAACTAGCGGAACAGATACGCAGTATTTT. Its protein product is CASSVELTSGTDTQYF.

In DNA, the CDR3 is TGTGCCAGCTCACCACAGGGCACAGGGGGCTTTACTGAAGCTTTCTTT. Encoded protein: CASSPQGTGGFTEAFF. The rearrangement joins TRBV18 to TRBJ1-1, with 9 bases fitting TRBD1. The V gene end was trimmed by 1 base and the J gene end by 5 bases; junction bases not matched to a gene: 8. The CDR3 loop spans 16 amino acids. Germline values: CDR1 KGHSH, CDR2 LQKENI.

The chain is built from TRBV15 and TRBJ1-2, with 7 bases fitting TRBD1. Germline CDR1 is LNHNV and CDR2 is YYDKDF (reference sequence). The CDR3 consists of 15 residues. V lost 0 bases, J lost 7 bases, and 8 bases stayed unmatched. CDR3 bases: TGTGCCACCAGCAGAGAGGGGACAGAACCGGGTGGCTACACCTTC. Protein: CATSREGTEPGGYTF.

The rearrangement joins TRBV11-2 to TRBJ2-1; D possibly corresponds to TRBD1 (6 bases). The germline V gene encodes CDR1 SGHAT and CDR2 FQNNGV. This CDR3 has 16 amino acids. Trimming shortened V by 5 bases and J by 0 bases, and 14 bases separated the two germline ends. The CDR3 nucleotides are TGTGCCAGCAGCCCCCAGGGGCCTGGCTCCTACAATGAGCAGTTCTTC. Protein product: CASSPQGPGSYNEQFF.